Below are 3 T cell receptor beta chains sequenced from a single sample in a study of molecular identifiers for immune sequencing clone quantification. TCRdb redid the calling of the PCR reads with MiXCR, one entry per CDR3 protein. The sample comprises 460,000 or so distinct CDR3 sequences, around 21% of which are singletons, and about 0.8% rests with the top ten. Material for sequencing was naive CD8+ T cells from blood, with Jurkat cell RNA spiked in. Subset described: FACS-sorted CD8+CD4-CCR7+CD45RA+ naive T cells. These receptors all stem from a human donor in good health. Some libraries in this study had Jurkat cell RNA spiked in.

About this clonotype: A read error is possible here, since a much larger clone lies one base away. V is TRBV4-3 and J is TRBJ1-5; the match to TRBD1 covers 8 bases. The germline CDR1 and CDR2 sequences are LGHNA and YSLEER. This CDR3 is built from 16 residues. The CDR3 sequence: CASSPSYRGLNQPQRF. The CDR3 DNA reads as TGCGCCAGCAGCCCATCATACAGGGGGTTGAATCAGCCCCAGCGTTTT.

This chain connects TRBV11-2 to TRBJ2-1, with 10 bases aligning to TRBD2. The germline CDR1 and CDR2 sequences are SGHAT and FQNNGV. CDR3 length: 16 residues. Trimming cost V 5 bases and J 4 bases; bases outside gene matches: 8. The CDR3 spells CASSPALAGDYNEQFF. CDR3 DNA: TGTGCCAGCAGCCCGGCCCTAGCGGGGGATTACAATGAGCAGTTCTTC.

The sample holds a few counts of this clonotype. The rearrangement uses TRBV7-9 and TRBJ2-5; D is unclear. This CDR3 is built from 14 residues. V was pared by 1 base and J by 4 bases, with 10 bases between. Germline V gives CDR1 SEHNR, CDR2 FQNEAQ (reference sequence). The CDR3 DNA is TGTGCCAGCAGCTTAGTTCCGGGTACAGAGACCCAGTACTTC. This translates into CASSLVPGTETQYF.